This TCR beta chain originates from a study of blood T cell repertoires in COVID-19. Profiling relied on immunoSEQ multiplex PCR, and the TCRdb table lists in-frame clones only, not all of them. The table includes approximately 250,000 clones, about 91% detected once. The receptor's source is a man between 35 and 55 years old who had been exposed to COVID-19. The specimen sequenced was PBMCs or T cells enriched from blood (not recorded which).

DNA of the CDR3: TGTGCCAGTAACTGGGACAGAAACACCGGGGAGCTGTTTTTT. This translates into CASNWDRNTGELFF. V gene TRBV19 combines with J gene TRBJ2-2; 7 positions match TRBD1. With V trimmed by 7 bases and J by 2 bases, 4 bases remained unmatched. CDR1 is LNHDA, CDR2 SQIVND, per germline (reference sequence). The CDR3 contains 14 residues.